Listed here is a single TCR beta chain. What it binds is not known. Time point here: persistent/refractory GD, antithyroid drugs over 5 years with positive TRAb. TCR sequences were obtained from RNA taken from PBMCs. Staff took approximately 9.9 milliliters of peripheral blood and put it into EDTA tubes. These data belong to a study of regulatory T cells in long-lasting Graves disease. Study details: The term persistent Graves' disease signified upward of 5 years on antithyroid drugs with positive TSH receptor antibodies.

V shed 6 bases and J shed 6 bases, with 12 bases lying between them. Per germline, CDR1 SQVTM and CDR2 ANQGSEA. CDR3 length: 11 residues. Points from the study as a whole: Examination was confined to peripheral blood, excluding thyroid tissue.

iRepertoire HTBI primers and Arm-PCR of CDR3 regions built TCR beta libraries. TCRdb reprocessed the multiplex PCR reads via MiXCR and lists one record per CDR3 protein. The sample yields approximately 690,000 distinct CDR3 sequences, 25% to 35% seen once. The V and J genes are TRBV29-1 and TRBJ2-7; D ambiguous. Specimen: peripheral blood mononuclear cells (PBMCs), collected when the disease was refractory, from a patient treated with antithyroid drugs. This receptor was identified in a female donor with Graves disease. CDR3 sequence: CSVALEAEQYF. Here the CDR3 DNA reads TGCAGCGTCGCCTTAGAAGCCGAGCAGTACTTC.